The rows below give T cell receptor beta chains drawn from one sample of a study of blood T cell repertoires in COVID-19. Profiling relied on immunoSEQ multiplex PCR, and the TCRdb table lists in-frame clones only, not all of them. The sample includes 150,000 or so clones, approximately 82% of them seen just once. The sample comprised PBMCs or T cells enriched from blood (not recorded which). Receptors were obtained from a man aged 55 to 70 who had recovered from COVID-19. Both conserved end residues are part of each CDR3. The D gene is left open where the match is weak. Only some rows state a clone size, as once, few, many or a class for expanded clones.

D,V,J,size,DNA,CDR3
NA,TRBV24-1,TRBJ1-2,NA,TGTGCCACCAGTCAGGGATCTAACTATGGCTACACCTTC,CATSQGSNYGYTF
TRBD1,TRBV3-1/TRBV3-2,TRBJ2-7,once,TGTGCCAGCAGCCTGGACAGGGGGGAATACGAGCAGTACTTC,CASSLDRGEYEQYF
TRBD1,TRBV28,TRBJ1-5,NA,TGTGCCAGCAATCTACAGGGGATGGGCAATCAGCCCCAGCATTTT,CASNLQGMGNQPQHF
NA,TRBV6-5,TRBJ1-1,NA,TGTGCCAGCAGTTTTACATGGAACACTGAAGCTTTCTTT,CASSFTWNTEAFF
TRBD2,TRBV18,TRBJ2-3,once,TGTGCCAGCTCACCAACTAGCGGGGTTAGCACAGATACGCAGTATTTT,CASSPTSGVSTDTQYF
NA,TRBV14,TRBJ2-7,NA,TGTGCCAGCAGCCAAGTAGCAGCCTACTACGAGCAGTACTTC,CASSQVAAYYEQYF
NA,TRBV4-2,TRBJ2-6,NA,TGTGCCAGCAGGCCGCGGGAAGGAACCGGGGCCAACGTCCTGACTTTC,CASRPREGTGANVLTF
TRBD1,TRBV18,TRBJ1-6,NA,TGTGCCAGCTCACCCTTACTTCTATCTGGGGACAGGAGGAGCTCCTATAATTCACCCCTCCACTTT,CASSPLLLSGDRRSSYNSPLHF
NA,TRBV7-2,TRBJ1-2,NA,TGTGCCAGCAGCTTCGGGGGCGGGGGCACCACCTTC,CASSFGGGGTTF
NA,TRBV14,TRBJ1-6,NA,TGTGCCAGCAGCCCTGGACACCTGAGCTCCTATAATTCACCCCTCCACTTT,CASSPGHLSSYNSPLHF
TRBD2,TRBV7-6,TRBJ2-7,few,TGTGCCAGCAGCCGACTAGCGGGAGGCCTCCTGGTCCCTAACGAGCAGTACTTC,CASSRLAGGLLVPNEQYF
NA,TRBV4-2,TRBJ1-6,NA,TGTGCCAGCAGCCAAGATAGGGGTCCTTCACCCCTCCACTTT,CASSQDRGPSPLHF
NA,TRBV10-3,TRBJ1-6,few,TGTGCCATCAGCCCCGGGATCTCCACCCCGAATTCACCCCTCCACTTT,CAISPGISTPNSPLHF
NA,TRBV29-1,TRBJ1-3,NA,TGCAGCGTTGAAAAAGGGGACACCATATATTTT,CSVEKGDTIYF
TRBD2,TRBV3-1/TRBV3-2,TRBJ2-7,NA,TGTGCCAGCAGCCCTCGACGGGGGGGATATTACGAGCAGTACTTC,CASSPRRGGYYEQYF
NA,TRBV3-1/TRBV3-2,TRBJ2-7,many,TGTGCCAGCAGCCAAGTTTCGGGTCCCTACGAGCAGTACTTC,CASSQVSGPYEQYF
NA,TRBV27,TRBJ2-1,NA,TGTGCCAGCAGCCCGCGGAAGAGCTCCTACAATGAGCAGTTCTTC,CASSPRKSSYNEQFF
TRBD1,TRBV27,TRBJ2-2,NA,TGTGCCAGCAGTTCCCTATCCGGGACAGGGGTCACCGGGGAGCTGTTTTTT,CASSSLSGTGVTGELFF
NA,TRBV28,TRBJ1-6,NA,TGTGCCAGCAGTACCCCGGGCGGCGGGGATTCACCCCTCCACTTT,CASSTPGGGDSPLHF
NA,TRBV29-1,TRBJ1-4,NA,TGCAGCGTTGGTGGGTTTGCAGGAGAAAAACTGTTTTTT,CSVGGFAGEKLFF
TRBD1,TRBV5-1,TRBJ1-3,NA,TGCGCCAGCAGCTACGGACAGGGAGGAAACACCATATATTTT,CASSYGQGGNTIYF
NA,TRBV6-5,TRBJ2-2,NA,TGTGCCAGCAGTTACTCGAGCGAAGGAGCCGGGGAGCTGTTTTTT,CASSYSSEGAGELFF
NA,TRBV7-9,TRBJ2-3,NA,TGTGCCAGCAGCTTTTTCAGGACAGCCAGCACAGATACGCAGTATTTT,CASSFFRTASTDTQYF
TRBD2,TRBV4-1,TRBJ2-3,NA,TGCGCCAGCAGCCAAGGAAGACTAGCGGGTGATACGCAGTATTTT,CASSQGRLAGDTQYF
TRBD1,TRBV6-5,TRBJ1-2,once,TGTGCCAGCTCGCAGGGGGCTCACTATGGCTACACCTTC,CASSQGAHYGYTF
NA,TRBV19,TRBJ1-1,few,TGTGCCAGTAGAGTACCGGGGGGGAACACTGAAGCTTTCTTT,CASRVPGGNTEAFF
NA,TRBV5-1,TRBJ2-5,NA,TGCGCCAGCAGCTTTGATCCCGGAGAGACCCAGTACTTC,CASSFDPGETQYF
NA,TRBV11-2,TRBJ1-2,NA,TGTGCCAGCAGCAATATTCGGAACAGTAACTATGGCTACACCTTC,CASSNIRNSNYGYTF
TRBD1,TRBV5-1,TRBJ2-2,NA,TGCGCCAGCAGCCCCCGGACAGGGCGATATACCGGGGAGCTGTTTTTT,CASSPRTGRYTGELFF
TRBD1,TRBV28,TRBJ2-1,NA,TGTGCCAGCAGCGAGCCGGGACAGGGACGCAATGAGCAGTTCTTC,CASSEPGQGRNEQFF
NA,TRBV25-1,TRBJ1-1,NA,TGTGCCAGCAGTGAATGGGGTGAGGGTGAAGCTTTCTTT,CASSEWGEGEAFF
NA,TRBV20-1,TRBJ2-7,NA,TGCAGTGCTAGAGATCTCCACGAGCAGTACTTC,CSARDLHEQYF
TRBD1,TRBV9,TRBJ1-4,NA,TGTGCCAGCAGCGTAGCCGGGACAGATGAAAAACTGTTTTTT,CASSVAGTDEKLFF
NA,TRBV1,TRBJ2-7,once,TGCACCAGCAGCCTGGGACTAGCGGGAGCCCGCGAGCAGTACTTC,CTSSLGLAGAREQYF
TRBD1,TRBV2,TRBJ1-2,few,TGTGCCAGCAGTGAATCTCAGGGGGATTGGCGTGGCTACACCTTC,CASSESQGDWRGYTF
TRBD1,TRBV10-1,TRBJ2-3,NA,TGCGCCCCCCAGACAGGGGTAACAGATACGCAGTATTTT,CAPQTGVTDTQYF
NA,TRBV9,TRBJ1-1,NA,TGTGCCAGCAGCGTGTTTCAGGGGACTGAAGCTTTCTTT,CASSVFQGTEAFF
NA,TRBV3-1/TRBV3-2,TRBJ1-4,NA,TGTGCCAGCAGCCAAGTCGCGGGGCGACCGAATGAAAAACTGTTTTTT,CASSQVAGRPNEKLFF
NA,TRBV10-3,TRBJ1-3,few,TGTGCCATCAGTTATGGAAACACCATATATTTT,CAISYGNTIYF
NA,TRBV12-3/TRBV12-4,TRBJ1-2,few,TGTGCCAGCAGTTTTCCCGGGGGCTACACCTTC,CASSFPGGYTF
TRBD1,TRBV30,TRBJ1-6,NA,TGTGCCTGGAAAAAAGTAGGGACAGGGGGTACCTATAATTCACCCCTCCACTTT,CAWKKVGTGGTYNSPLHF
NA,TRBV5-1,TRBJ1-1,NA,TGCGCCAGCAGCTTAGACATAATCACTGAAGCTTTCTTT,CASSLDIITEAFF
TRBD1,TRBV19,TRBJ1-5,NA,TGTGCCAGTGGGGGACAGGGAGGTCAGCCCCAGCATTTT,CASGGQGGQPQHF
TRBD1,TRBV19,TRBJ1-6,NA,TGTGCCAGTAGTATGGACAGGAACTATAATTCACCCCTCCACTTT,CASSMDRNYNSPLHF
TRBD2,TRBV6-6,TRBJ2-7,NA,TGTGCCAGCAGTCCGACTAGCGGGAGGGCCGAGCAGTACTTC,CASSPTSGRAEQYF
TRBD1,TRBV18,TRBJ2-7,NA,TGTGCCAGCTCACCAGGACAGGGCCTGGGCGAGCAGTACTTC,CASSPGQGLGEQYF
NA,TRBV19,TRBJ2-7,NA,TGTGCCAGTAGTATACACAGCTCCTACGAGCAGTACTTC,CASSIHSSYEQYF
TRBD1,TRBV10-3,TRBJ1-4,NA,TGTGCCATCAGCCCCGGGACAGGGAAGGGGGGTAATGAAAAACTGTTTTTT,CAISPGTGKGGNEKLFF
NA,TRBV3-1/TRBV3-2,TRBJ1-2,once,TGTGCCAGCAGCCAAGCTAAGAGGGAATGGATCCATGGCTACACCTTC,CASSQAKREWIHGYTF
NA,TRBV9,TRBJ1-4,NA,TGTGCCAGCAGCGTCGAGGGGGGGCGGCTGTTTTTT,CASSVEGGRLFF
NA,TRBV2,TRBJ1-4,NA,TGTGCCAGCACCACTGACAGATTCGGGGAAAAACTGTTTTTT,CASTTDRFGEKLFF
TRBD2,TRBV5-1,TRBJ2-3,few,TGCGCCAGCAGCCCCCGGCGTAGCGGGGGGTTGACAGATACGCAGTATTTT,CASSPRRSGGLTDTQYF
NA,TRBV7-2,TRBJ1-1,NA,TGTGCCAGCACCGTGCAAACAGGGAACACTGAAGCTTTCTTT,CASTVQTGNTEAFF